Below, one TCR beta chain is given with its context. Its antigen remains unidentified. This sample was taken from a study of long-term antiretroviral therapy in people with HIV. The CDR3 consists of 15 residues. Germline V gene data show CDR1 as LGHNA and CDR2 as YSLEER. V lost 7 bases to trimming and J lost 2 bases; unmatched junction nucleotides: 10. Sequencing relied on immunoSEQ assay v3.0, run at survey level. Method: immunoSEQ multiplex PCR; TCRdb's copy keeps in-frame clones and lacks some. The sample shows roughly 20,000 clones, about nine tenths of them seen only once. Study-level results: Across all time points, the repertoire was dominated by clones that expanded before ART. CDR3 length ranges were narrower in HIV repertoires than in controls.

At least two post-ART and at least one pre-ART PBMC sample were available for each donor. Every sample had about 0.9-11 million cryopreserved PBMC in it before DNA extraction. Specimen: unsorted PBMCs, collected 4.4 years before starting antiretroviral therapy. The V and J genes are TRBV4-3 and TRBJ1-2, with 7 nucleotides matching TRBD1. This TCR was recovered from a woman aged 25 to 45 with HIV. DNA of the CDR3: TGCGCCAGCAACCCGGGACAGAACCTGAACTATGGCTACACCTTC. Translated: CASNPGQNLNYGYTF.